Following are 5 T cell receptor beta chains from one sample sequenced in a study of T-cell reconstitution after alpha-beta-depleted transplantation in children. The authors prepared the TCRbeta library with unique molecular identifiers. MiXCR, run by TCRdb on the PCR reads, gives a single entry per CDR3 protein. This sample has 400,000 to 500,000 distinct CDR3 sequences, with around 9.9% found just once. The input for sequencing was PBMCs from the stem cell graft donor, taken from the stem cell graft. The source of these receptors is a human donor who donated a stem cell graft to a child with acute myeloid leukemia.

This clonotype was seen more than once but under ten times. This rearrangement joins TRBV2 to TRBJ1-5; D might be TRBD1 (5 bases). CDR1 and CDR2 (germline): SNHLY, FYNNEI. Trimming took 8 bases from V and 2 from J, leaving 10 bases between them. This CDR3 has 13 amino acids. In DNA, the CDR3 is TGTGCCAGCTGGTGGGGGGGCAATCAGCCCCAGCATTTT. Translated, it gives CASWWGGNQPQHF.

This clonotype showed up many times. The chain is built from TRBV20-1 and TRBJ2-2; 8 nucleotides match TRBD2. The CDR3 runs 15 residues. Trimming took 1 base from V and 5 from J; bases not matched to a gene: 6. Germline loops: CDR1 DFQATT, CDR2 SNEGSKA (reference sequence). The CDR3 reads CSARALAGLTGELFF. The CDR3 DNA reads as TGCAGTGCTAGAGCCCTAGCGGGTCTTACCGGGGAGCTGTTTTTT.

This clonotype was recorded a few times. V usage is TRBV11-2 and J usage is TRBJ2-2; 14 nucleotides align to TRBD2. From germline, CDR1 is SGHAT and CDR2 FQNNGV. The V gene end was trimmed by 6 bases and the J gene end by 7 bases; junction bases not matched to a gene: 4. CDR3 length equals 15 residues. This chain's CDR3 is CASSPGTSGGGELFF. In DNA, the CDR3 is TGTGCCAGCAGTCCCGGGACTAGCGGGGGCGGGGAGCTGTTTTTT.

The table lists this clonotype with a few counts. V usage is TRBV7-9 and J usage is TRBJ1-5; 7 nucleotides line up with TRBD1. Trimming at V came to 5 bases and at J to 13 bases, leaving 8 bases not matched to a gene. CDR1 SEHNR and CDR2 FQNEAQ come from the germline V gene (reference sequence). This CDR3 comprises 12 residues. The CDR3 reads CASSGQQGRQHF. CDR3 DNA sequence: TGTGCCAGCAGCGGGCAACAGGGGCGGCAGCATTTT.

This clonotype was seen ten or more times. The V call is TRBV4-1, the J call TRBJ2-1; D remains ambiguous. Trimming left V 1 base short and J 3 bases short, with 7 bases between. This CDR3 is 14 amino acids long. From germline, CDR1 is MGHRA and CDR2 YSYEKL. The CDR3 DNA follows: TGCGCCAGCAGCCAAGGCCCCGACTACAATGAGCAGTTCTTC. The encoded protein is CASSQGPDYNEQFF.